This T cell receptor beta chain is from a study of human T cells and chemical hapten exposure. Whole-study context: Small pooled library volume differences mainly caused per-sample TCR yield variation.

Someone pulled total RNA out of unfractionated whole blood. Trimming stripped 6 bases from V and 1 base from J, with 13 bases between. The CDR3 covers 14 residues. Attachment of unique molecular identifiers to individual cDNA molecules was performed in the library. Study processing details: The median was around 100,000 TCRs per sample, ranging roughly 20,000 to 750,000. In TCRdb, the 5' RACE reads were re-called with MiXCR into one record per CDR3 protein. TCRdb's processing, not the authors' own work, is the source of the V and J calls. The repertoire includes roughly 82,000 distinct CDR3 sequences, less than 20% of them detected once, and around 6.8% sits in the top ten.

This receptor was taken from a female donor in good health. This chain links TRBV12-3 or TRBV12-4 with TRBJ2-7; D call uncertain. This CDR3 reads CASSLGSWSYEQYF. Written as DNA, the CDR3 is TGTGCCAGCAGCCTAGGCTCCTGGTCCTACGAGCAGTACTTC.